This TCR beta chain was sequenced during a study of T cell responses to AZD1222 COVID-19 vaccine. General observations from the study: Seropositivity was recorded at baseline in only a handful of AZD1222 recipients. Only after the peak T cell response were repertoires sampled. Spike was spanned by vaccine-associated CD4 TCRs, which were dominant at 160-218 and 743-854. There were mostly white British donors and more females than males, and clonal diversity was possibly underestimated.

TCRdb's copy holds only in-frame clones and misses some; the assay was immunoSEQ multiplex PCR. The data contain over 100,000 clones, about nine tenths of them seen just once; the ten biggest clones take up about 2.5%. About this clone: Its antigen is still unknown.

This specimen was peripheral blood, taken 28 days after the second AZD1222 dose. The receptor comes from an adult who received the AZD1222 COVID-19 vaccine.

The CDR3 sequence: CASSLKTGGETQYF. CDR3 coding DNA: TGTGCCAGCAGCCTTAAGACAGGGGGGGAGACCCAGTACTTC. The rearrangement links TRBV5-6 to TRBJ2-5; 9 bases match TRBD1. This CDR3 is 14 amino acids long. V dropped 4 bases and J dropped 5; count of bases not matched to a gene: 6. CDR1 is SGHDT and CDR2 is YYEEEE in the germline V gene.